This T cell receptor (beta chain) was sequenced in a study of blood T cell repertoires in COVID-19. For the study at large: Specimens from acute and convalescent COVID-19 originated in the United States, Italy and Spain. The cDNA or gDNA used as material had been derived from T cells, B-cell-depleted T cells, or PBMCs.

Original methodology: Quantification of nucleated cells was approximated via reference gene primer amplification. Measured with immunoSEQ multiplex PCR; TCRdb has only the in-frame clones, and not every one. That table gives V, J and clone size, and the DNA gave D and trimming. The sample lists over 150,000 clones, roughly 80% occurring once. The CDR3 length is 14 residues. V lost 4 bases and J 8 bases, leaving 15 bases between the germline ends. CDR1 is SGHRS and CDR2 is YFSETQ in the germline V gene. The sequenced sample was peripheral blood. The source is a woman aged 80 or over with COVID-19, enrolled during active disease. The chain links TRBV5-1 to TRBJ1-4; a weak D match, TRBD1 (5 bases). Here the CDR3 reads CASSPTGNGEKLFF. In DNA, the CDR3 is TGCGCCAGCAGCCCAACAGGCAATGGGGAAAAACTGTTTTTT.